A single sample gave rise to the 9 T cell receptor beta chains below, sequenced in a study of T cell repertoires in cytomegalovirus infection. TCRdb called the reads again in MiXCR, with one record for every CDR3 protein. Counted here are about 740,000 distinct CDR3 sequences, 35% occurring once; the ten biggest clones make up around 2.6%. Sequencing used PBMCs. Receptors were obtained from a human donor in good health (CMV status not recorded). Some clones in this sample may be carry-over from other donors' samples.

For this clonotype: The junction shows a germline mismatch at one end, possibly a read error. This sequence joins TRBV6-1 and TRBJ2-6; D could derive from TRBD1 or TRBD2 (6 bases each). CDR3 size: 17 residues. Looked up from germline, CDR1 is MNHNS and CDR2 is SASEGT. The CDR3 here is CAMLEGGRFSGANLLTF. CDR3 DNA sequence: TGTGCCATGCTGGAGGGGGGACGGTTCTCTGGGGCCAACCTCCTGACTTTC.

The chain joins TRBV20-1 to TRBJ2-5, with D possibly being TRBD1 (6 bases). The CDR3 spans 13 residues. Germline CDR1 DFQATT, CDR2 SNEGSKA (reference sequence). Trimming took off 6 bases at V and 2 bases at J, with 13 bases between the two ends. In nucleotides, the CDR3 is TGCAGTGCGCCCCGGACAGTTCAAGAGACCCAGTACTTC. Encoded protein: CSAPRTVQETQYF.

This chain uses TRBV7-6 with TRBJ2-5, with D possibly being TRBD2 (6 bases). Germline-derived CDR1 and CDR2 are SGHVS and FNYEAQ. The CDR3 consists of 16 residues. The V and J ends lost 7 bases and 5 bases respectively, with 23 bases between them. The DNA for the CDR3 is TGTGCCAGCACCTTGGACGGAGGGAGAATCGGGGAGACCCAGTACTTC. Residues: CASTLDGGRIGETQYF.

V usage is TRBV28 and J usage is TRBJ1-5; D not certain. Trimming removed 6 bases at V and 6 bases at J, with 18 bases between. CDR3 length equals 15 residues. Germline CDR1 and CDR2: MDHEN and SYDVKM. Here the CDR3 reads CASRYGEMRPQPQHF. The DNA for the CDR3 is TGTGCCAGCAGATACGGGGAAATGCGGCCTCAGCCCCAGCATTTT.

This chain connects TRBV11-2 to TRBJ1-4; no definite D call. The CDR3 extends over 16 amino acids. Deletions cut 5 bases from V and 10 bases from J, with 23 bases between. Per the germline V gene, CDR1 is SGHAT and CDR2 is FQNNGV. The DNA of the CDR3 is TGTGCCAGCAGCCGGGAACGTGTTGGTAATTTTGGAAAACTGTTTTTT. Amino acids: CASSRERVGNFGKLFF.

The chain links TRBV12-3 or TRBV12-4 to TRBJ1-6, with D possibly being TRBD1 (5 bases). The CDR3 length is 14 residues. The V and J ends lost 3 bases and 7 bases respectively, with 10 bases between them. The chain's CDR3 is CASSLLEGNSPLHF. The DNA for the CDR3 is TGTGCCAGCAGTTTGCTCGAGGGGAATTCACCCCTCCACTTT.

In its sample, this clonotype was seen a few times. The chain is built from TRBV20-1 and TRBJ2-3; D tentatively reads TRBD1 or TRBD2 (6 bases each). Looked up from germline, CDR1 is DFQATT and CDR2 is SNEGSKA (reference sequence). With 4 bases removed from V and 5 bases from J, the gap between germline ends came to 22 bases. The CDR3 runs to 16 residues. The CDR3 here is CSAIPGQRGVIDTQYF. DNA for the CDR3: TGCAGTGCTATCCCTGGGCAAAGGGGGGTGATAGATACGCAGTATTTT.

The chain recombines TRBV28 with TRBJ2-1, with D tentatively TRBD1 or TRBD2 (5 bases each). This CDR3 region has 13 residues. Germline assignment: CDR1 MDHEN and CDR2 SYDVKM. V was trimmed by 9 bases and J by 8 bases, leaving 17 bases between them. Written as DNA, the CDR3 is TGTGCCAGTGTGGGGGACGGGTACCATGAGCAGTTCTTC. Amino acid sequence: CASVGDGYHEQFF.

The chain recombines TRBV19 with TRBJ2-5; no reliable D call. CDR1 is LNHDA, CDR2 SQIVND, per germline (reference sequence). Trimming took off 8 bases at V and 5 bases at J, with 15 bases between the two ends. This CDR3 has 13 residues. The CDR3 reads CASGPPLGETQYF. CDR3 nucleotide sequence: TGTGCCAGTGGACCCCCCCTGGGGGAGACCCAGTACTTC.